The 2 T cell receptor beta chains given below trace back to one sample, sequenced in a study of blood T cell repertoires in COVID-19. Only in-frame clones appear in the TCRdb table, and some are missing; sequencing was by immunoSEQ multiplex PCR. The sample has approximately 180,000 clones; about 77% are singletons. The sample taken for sequencing was PBMCs or T cells enriched from blood (not recorded which). The receptor set was obtained from a woman in her fifties or sixties with acute COVID-19.

This clone was recorded a few times. This rearrangement joins TRBV24-1 to TRBJ1-5, with a possible D match to TRBD1 (5 bases). The germline V gene encodes CDR1 KGHDR and CDR2 SFDVKD. The V gene lost 5 bases and the J gene lost 1 base, with 8 bases spanning the gap. The CDR3 runs 14 residues. In nucleotides, the CDR3 is TGTGCCACCAGTGGTCGACAGAGCAATCAGCCCCAGCATTTT. As protein: CATSGRQSNQPQHF.

The chain is built from TRBV9 and TRBJ2-5; D not certain. The V end was cut by 0 bases, the J end by 2 bases, with 8 bases between. Looked up from germline, CDR1 is SGDLS and CDR2 is YYNGEE. This CDR3 spans 14 amino acids. CDR3 region: CASSVASVQETQYF. As DNA, the CDR3 is TGTGCCAGCAGCGTAGCCTCAGTACAAGAGACCCAGTACTTC.